Listed below are T cell receptor beta chains from one sample, sequenced in a study of blood T cell repertoires in COVID-19. Sequenced by immunoSEQ multiplex PCR; TCRdb stores in-frame clones only, minus some. This sample yields 200,000 to 250,000 clones, of which about 79% are seen a single time; 3% to 4% belongs to the top ten. Sequencing input: PBMCs or T cells enriched from blood (not recorded which). These receptor sequences come from a woman aged 60-75 years who had recovered from COVID-19. Each CDR3 is given with its conserved first and last residue. D genes are given only for firm matches. The size field is filled for only some rows; it gives once, few, many or a size class.

d_call j_call clone_size v_call cdr3_nt cdr3_aa
TRBD2 TRBJ2-7 . TRBV5-1 TGCGCCAGCAGCCCCTGGCGTAGCGGGAGCTACGAGCAGTACTTC CASSPWRSGSYEQYF
TRBD1 TRBJ1-2 . TRBV7-4 TGTGCCAGCAGCTTATCTAGGACAGGGCCTAACTATGGCTACACCTTC CASSLSRTGPNYGYTF
TRBD1 TRBJ1-6 . TRBV2 TGTGCCAGCATCCGACAGGGGGCAGACCCCCTCCACTTT CASIRQGADPLHF
. TRBJ1-2 . TRBV6-5 TGTGCCAGCAGTTACTCCCAGACAGGCTTTAACGACTACACCTTC CASSYSQTGFNDYTF
. TRBJ2-3 . TRBV20-1 TGCAGTGCTAGAGATCCGAGGTCTAGCTATTTT CSARDPRSSYF
TRBD2 TRBJ2-1 . TRBV7-7 TGTGCCAGCAGCCCGGGACTAGCGGGATACAATGAGCAGTTCTTC CASSPGLAGYNEQFF
. TRBJ2-7 . TRBV12-3/TRBV12-4 TGTGCCAGCAGTTACGGACAGTCCTACGAGCAGTACTTC CASSYGQSYEQYF
TRBD1 TRBJ2-4 . TRBV13 TGTGCCAGCAGCTCCTCCGGACAGGGGTCCAAAAACATTCAGTACTTC CASSSSGQGSKNIQYF
TRBD2 TRBJ2-1 . TRBV27 TGTGCCAGTCAGGACAGGGTCTGGCTAGCGGGAGTCAGCTCCTACAATGAGCAGTTCTTC CASQDRVWLAGVSSYNEQFF
. TRBJ2-7 . TRBV2 TGTGCCAGCACAGTTGAGGATTCTTTGGCCGAGCAGTACTTC CASTVEDSLAEQYF
TRBD2 TRBJ2-1 . TRBV18 TGTGCCAGCTCACCACCGAGTAGCGGGGGCTACAATGAGCAGTTCTTC CASSPPSSGGYNEQFF
TRBD2 TRBJ2-2 . TRBV19 TGTGCCAGTAGCTCGGGAGGGCCCTTCGAGATGTTTTTT CASSSGGPFEMFF
TRBD1 TRBJ2-2 . TRBV7-9 TGTGCCAGCATCATTACAGGGACAGGGGGGACCGGGGAGCTGTTTTTT CASIITGTGGTGELFF
. TRBJ2-2 . TRBV2 TGTGCCAGCATGGCGGGGACTAACACCGGGGAGCTGTTTTTT CASMAGTNTGELFF
TRBD2 TRBJ2-3 . TRBV7-8 TGTGCCAGCAGCCGAGGTGTAGCGGGGGCTCCCGCGAATACGCAGTATTTT CASSRGVAGAPANTQYF
TRBD1 TRBJ2-2 . TRBV7-2 TGTGCCAGCAGCTTAAAACCCCGGGACAGGCCCAGCGGGGAGCTGTTTTTT CASSLKPRDRPSGELFF
TRBD1 TRBJ2-1 . TRBV7-3 TGTGCCAGCAGCTTATTGGGGACAGGGGGCTCGAAAGACAATGAGCAGTTCTTC CASSLLGTGGSKDNEQFF
. TRBJ2-6 once TRBV6-6 TGTGCCAGCAGTCCCACGGGTGGGGCCAACGTCCTGACTTTC CASSPTGGANVLTF
TRBD1 TRBJ2-7 . TRBV6-5 TGTGCCTCCCGGGACAGGGGCTACGAGCAGTACTTC CASRDRGYEQYF
. TRBJ2-7 . TRBV5-6 TGTGCCAGCTCAGGTTCAGGCGAGCAGTACTTC CASSGSGEQYF
. TRBJ1-6 once TRBV7-2 TGTGCCAGCAGCCGACAGGAGAATTCACCCCTCCACTTT CASSRQENSPLHF
. TRBJ1-2 . TRBV11-2 TGTGCCAGCAGCTTAGATGGGAGACGGATTAACTATGGCTACACCTTC CASSLDGRRINYGYTF
TRBD1 TRBJ1-2 . TRBV6-1 TGTGCCAGCAGTGAATTGGGACAGGGGTATGGCTACACCTTC CASSELGQGYGYTF
TRBD1 TRBJ1-5 . TRBV29-1 TGCAGCGTTCGGACAGGGGATGGGCAGCCCCAGCATTTT CSVRTGDGQPQHF
. TRBJ1-1 . TRBV9 TGTGCCAGCAGCCCCGGGGGGAGCCGGGCGGACACTGAAGCTTTCTTT CASSPGGSRADTEAFF
TRBD2 TRBJ2-7 . TRBV27 TGTGCCAGCTTGAGTGTAGCGGGAGTTGGCGAGCAGTACTTC CASLSVAGVGEQYF
TRBD2 TRBJ2-3 . TRBV11-2 TGTGCCAGCAGCTTTCATAGCGGGGGTCGGGTTACGCAGTATTTT CASSFHSGGRVTQYF
TRBD1 TRBJ2-2 . TRBV5-8 TGTGCCTGCATTACAAGCAGGGGGCTGATCGGGGAGCTGTTTTTT CACITSRGLIGELFF
TRBD1 TRBJ2-2 . TRBV18 TGTGCCAGCTACCGACAGGGGGGCACCGGGGAGCTGTTTTTT CASYRQGGTGELFF
TRBD1 TRBJ1-2 . TRBV5-4 TGTGCCAGCAGCGGCGGGGACAGAATACCCTATGGCTACACCTTC CASSGGDRIPYGYTF
. TRBJ2-5 . TRBV9 TGTGCCAGCAGCGTAGGAGCGGACCAAGAGACCCAGTACTTC CASSVGADQETQYF
. TRBJ2-7 . TRBV5-6 TGTGCCAGCAGCTCGGACATATCCTACGAGCAGTACTTC CASSSDISYEQYF
TRBD1 TRBJ2-5 . TRBV19 TGTGCCAGTAGTACGATAGACGCCGGGACAGAAGAGACCCAGTACTTC CASSTIDAGTEETQYF
. TRBJ2-3 . TRBV4-3 TGCGCCAGCAGCCAAGCTTGGAGCGCAACAGATACGCAGTATTTT CASSQAWSATDTQYF
. TRBJ1-5 . TRBV29-1 TGCAGCGTTGGTGCGGGGGCGGTGGATCAGCCCCAGCATTTT CSVGAGAVDQPQHF
. TRBJ2-1 . TRBV14 TGTGCCAGCAGCCTTCAGGGGGGAAGTTGGGAGCAGTTCTTC CASSLQGGSWEQFF
. TRBJ1-2 . TRBV5-1 TGCGCCAGCAGCTTGGGCGAGTATGGCTACACCTTC CASSLGEYGYTF
. TRBJ1-6 few TRBV5-3 TGTGCCAGAAGCGTAGAGGACAACCGTAATTCACCCCTCCACTTT CARSVEDNRNSPLHF
. TRBJ2-7 many TRBV24-1 TGTGCCACCAGTGCCTACAGGCAGACTTCCTACGAGCAGTACTTC CATSAYRQTSYEQYF
. TRBJ2-1 . TRBV29-1 TGCAGCGTTACCCGGGGAAGTTACAATGAGCAGTTCTTC CSVTRGSYNEQFF
. TRBJ1-4 . TRBV9 TGTGCCAGCAGCGCTGACCCGACAGCAACTAATGAAAAACTGTTTTTT CASSADPTATNEKLFF
. TRBJ2-1 . TRBV6-6 TGTGCCAGCAGTTACTTAGACATCAGCTCCTACAATGAGCAGTTCTTC CASSYLDISSYNEQFF
TRBD1 TRBJ1-1 few TRBV6-5 TGTGCCAGCAGCCAAGTCAGGGGGGTTGAAGCTTTCTTT CASSQVRGVEAFF
. TRBJ2-7 . TRBV19 TGTGCCAGTAAAGATCTGGCAGGAAGCTCCTACGAGCAGTACTTC CASKDLAGSSYEQYF
TRBD1 TRBJ2-1 once TRBV11-3 TGTGCCAGCAGCCCCGGGACAGGTTGGGGAATTAGCTCCTACAATGAGCAGTTCTTC CASSPGTGWGISSYNEQFF
TRBD2 TRBJ2-3 . TRBV6-5 TGTGCCAGCAGGCAGACGACTAGCGGGGATACGCAGTATTTT CASRQTTSGDTQYF
. TRBJ1-6 . TRBV6-2/TRBV6-3 TGTGCCAGCAGTTACTCGGAGGCGGGTGTACTTGATAATTCACCCCTCCACTTT CASSYSEAGVLDNSPLHF
TRBD1 TRBJ2-1 . TRBV7-7 TGTGCCAGCAGCTTAGAAATGGACAGGGGTGAGCAGTTCTTC CASSLEMDRGEQFF
TRBD1 TRBJ2-5 . TRBV7-9 TGTGCCAGCAGCCTAAACCGGGACAGGGTTGCGGAGACCCAGTACTTC CASSLNRDRVAETQYF
. TRBJ2-7 . TRBV25-1 TGTGCCAGCACTGACACCTACGAGCAGTACTTC CASTDTYEQYF
. TRBJ1-1 . TRBV10-1 TGCGCCAGCAGTGAGGGGACAAGCCACACTGAAGCTTTCTTT CASSEGTSHTEAFF
. TRBJ2-3 . TRBV6-2/TRBV6-3 TGTGCCAGCAGTTGGGTTACGGGGGTGATGACAGATACGCAGTATTTT CASSWVTGVMTDTQYF